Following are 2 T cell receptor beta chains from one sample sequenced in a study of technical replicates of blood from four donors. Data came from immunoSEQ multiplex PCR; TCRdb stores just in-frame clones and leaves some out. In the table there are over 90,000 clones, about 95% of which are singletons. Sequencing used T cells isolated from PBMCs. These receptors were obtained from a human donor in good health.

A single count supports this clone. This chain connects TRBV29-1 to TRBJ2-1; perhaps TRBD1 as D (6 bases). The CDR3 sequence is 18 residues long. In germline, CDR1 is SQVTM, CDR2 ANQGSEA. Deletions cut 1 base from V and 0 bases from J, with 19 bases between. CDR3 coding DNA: TGCAGCGTTGAAGGGCTGGGGGCTTCGTCCTACTCCTACAATGAGCAGTTCTTC. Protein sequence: CSVEGLGASSYSYNEQFF.

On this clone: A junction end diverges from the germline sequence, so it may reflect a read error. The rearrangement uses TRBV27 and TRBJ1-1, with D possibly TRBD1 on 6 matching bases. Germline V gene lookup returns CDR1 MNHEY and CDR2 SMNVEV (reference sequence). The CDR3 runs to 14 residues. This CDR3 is CASSISGRTAEAFF. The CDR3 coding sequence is TGTGCCAGCAGTATATCCGGACGGACAGCTGAAGCTTTCTTT.